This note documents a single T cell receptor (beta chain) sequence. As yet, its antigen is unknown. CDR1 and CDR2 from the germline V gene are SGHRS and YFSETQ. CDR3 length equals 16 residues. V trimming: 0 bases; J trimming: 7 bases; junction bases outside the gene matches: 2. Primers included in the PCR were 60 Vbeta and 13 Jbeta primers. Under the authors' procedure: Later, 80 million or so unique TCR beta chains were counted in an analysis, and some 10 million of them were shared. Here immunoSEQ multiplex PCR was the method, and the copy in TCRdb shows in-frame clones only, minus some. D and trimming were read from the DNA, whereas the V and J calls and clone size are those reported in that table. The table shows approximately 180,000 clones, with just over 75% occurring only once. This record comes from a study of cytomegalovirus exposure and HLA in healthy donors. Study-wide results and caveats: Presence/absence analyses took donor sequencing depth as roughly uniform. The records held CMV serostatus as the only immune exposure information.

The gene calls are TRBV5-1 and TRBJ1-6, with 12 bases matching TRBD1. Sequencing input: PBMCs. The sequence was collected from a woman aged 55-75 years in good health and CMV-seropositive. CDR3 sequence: CASSLGGTGGNSPLHF. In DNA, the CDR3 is TGCGCCAGCAGCTTGGGTGGGACAGGGGGCAATTCACCCCTCCACTTT.